The rows below give T cell receptor beta chains drawn from one sample of a study of CD8 T cells in Susac syndrome. TCRdb itself ran the immunoSEQ multiplex PCR reads through MiXCR, one entry per CDR3 protein. The sample has tens of thousands of distinct CDR3 sequences, 90% to 95% seen once; the top ten hold 0.26%. The sequencing sample was made of CD8+ T cells from PBMCs. These receptors originate from a human donor in good health. Both conserved end residues are part of each CDR3. Each record gives: V gene, clone size, J gene, D gene, CDR3 protein, CDR3 DNA. The D gene is left open where the match is weak. Size tells how often a clone was seen (once, few, many) or the class of an expanded clone, and some rows leave it out.

v_call: TRBV12-3/TRBV12-4; clone_size: .; j_call: TRBJ1-4; d_call: .; cdr3_aa: CASSLTRRGSENEKLFF; cdr3_nt: TGTGCCAGCAGTCTTACCCGACGGGGTTCGGAGAATGAAAAACTGTTTTTT
v_call: TRBV5-1; clone_size: .; j_call: TRBJ1-2; d_call: .; cdr3_aa: CASSLSGDGYTF; cdr3_nt: TGCGCCAGCAGCTTGTCGGGCGATGGCTACACCTTC
v_call: TRBV4-1; clone_size: .; j_call: TRBJ2-7; d_call: .; cdr3_aa: CASSQDKDFREQYF; cdr3_nt: TGCGCCAGCAGCCAAGATAAGGATTTCAGGGAGCAGTACTTC
v_call: TRBV5-1; clone_size: .; j_call: TRBJ1-6; d_call: .; cdr3_aa: CASAGGNSPLHF; cdr3_nt: TGCGCCAGCGCCGGGGGAAATTCACCCCTCCACTTT
v_call: TRBV6-2/TRBV6-3; clone_size: .; j_call: TRBJ2-7; d_call: TRBD1; cdr3_aa: CASSYVRYRDSKTYEQYF; cdr3_nt: TGTGCCAGCAGTTACGTTCGATACCGGGACAGCAAAACCTACGAGCAGTACTTC
v_call: TRBV6-2/TRBV6-3; clone_size: .; j_call: TRBJ2-5; d_call: .; cdr3_aa: CASRAQETQYF; cdr3_nt: TGTGCCAGCAGGGCCCAAGAGACCCAGTACTTC
v_call: TRBV7-9; clone_size: .; j_call: TRBJ2-2; d_call: .; cdr3_aa: CASTTHEAGELFF; cdr3_nt: TGTGCCAGCACCACCCACGAGGCCGGGGAGCTGTTTTTT
v_call: TRBV27; clone_size: .; j_call: TRBJ1-5; d_call: .; cdr3_aa: CASSLVAFTNQPQHF; cdr3_nt: TGTGCCAGCAGTTTAGTAGCCTTCACGAATCAGCCCCAGCATTTT
v_call: TRBV15; clone_size: .; j_call: TRBJ1-1; d_call: TRBD1; cdr3_aa: CATSSDRDLRTEAFF; cdr3_nt: TGTGCCACCAGCAGCGACAGGGATCTGAGGACTGAAGCTTTCTTT
v_call: TRBV5-1; clone_size: .; j_call: TRBJ2-7; d_call: .; cdr3_aa: CASSDVSRVRHEQYF; cdr3_nt: TGCGCCAGCAGCGACGTTTCCCGGGTTCGGCACGAGCAGTACTTC
v_call: TRBV27; clone_size: .; j_call: TRBJ1-1; d_call: .; cdr3_aa: CASIFRSSGRTEAFF; cdr3_nt: TGTGCCAGCATATTTCGTAGTTCAGGGAGGACTGAAGCTTTCTTT
v_call: TRBV19; clone_size: .; j_call: TRBJ1-2; d_call: .; cdr3_aa: CASTVLGQVYGYTF; cdr3_nt: TGTGCCAGTACCGTATTGGGACAAGTCTATGGCTACACCTTC
v_call: TRBV20-1; clone_size: .; j_call: TRBJ1-6; d_call: .; cdr3_aa: CSLAASYNSPLHF; cdr3_nt: TGCAGTCTAGCAGCCTCCTATAATTCACCCCTCCACTTT
v_call: TRBV4-3; clone_size: .; j_call: TRBJ2-2; d_call: .; cdr3_aa: CASSQGINTGELFF; cdr3_nt: TGCGCCAGCAGCCAAGGGATCAACACCGGGGAGCTGTTTTTT
v_call: TRBV4-3; clone_size: .; j_call: TRBJ2-7; d_call: .; cdr3_aa: CASSQEVPSPPYEQYF; cdr3_nt: TGCGCCAGCAGCCAAGAAGTGCCATCCCCTCCCTACGAGCAGTACTTC
v_call: TRBV27; clone_size: .; j_call: TRBJ2-1; d_call: TRBD2; cdr3_aa: CASSWGGGASNEQFF; cdr3_nt: TGTGCCAGCAGTTGGGGCGGGGGGGCGAGCAATGAGCAGTTCTTC
v_call: TRBV27; clone_size: .; j_call: TRBJ2-7; d_call: TRBD1; cdr3_aa: CASSLKTGPYEQYF; cdr3_nt: TGTGCCAGCAGTTTGAAGACAGGGCCCTACGAGCAGTACTTC
v_call: TRBV7-9; clone_size: .; j_call: TRBJ2-6; d_call: .; cdr3_aa: CASSLEGANVLTF; cdr3_nt: TGTGCCAGCAGCTTAGAAGGGGCCAACGTCCTGACTTTC
v_call: TRBV27; clone_size: .; j_call: TRBJ2-3; d_call: TRBD2; cdr3_aa: CASSPNSGREADTQYF; cdr3_nt: TGTGCCAGCAGCCCAAATAGCGGGAGGGAGGCAGATACGCAGTATTTT
v_call: TRBV20-1; clone_size: .; j_call: TRBJ2-7; d_call: .; cdr3_aa: CSAARLAQLEQYF; cdr3_nt: TGCAGTGCCGCGCGGCTAGCCCAACTCGAGCAGTACTTC
v_call: TRBV9; clone_size: .; j_call: TRBJ2-5; d_call: .; cdr3_aa: CASSEPEGGGIETQYF; cdr3_nt: TGTGCCAGCAGCGAGCCGGAAGGAGGGGGCATCGAGACCCAGTACTTC
v_call: TRBV20-1; clone_size: .; j_call: TRBJ2-1; d_call: .; cdr3_aa: CSARDIGGGSSYNEQFF; cdr3_nt: TGCAGTGCTAGAGATATCGGGGGCGGGAGCTCCTACAATGAGCAGTTCTTC
v_call: TRBV6-1; clone_size: once; j_call: TRBJ1-4; d_call: .; cdr3_aa: CASNTPVGELFF; cdr3_nt: TGTGCCAGCAACACTCCTGTGGGAGAACTGTTTTTT
v_call: TRBV19; clone_size: .; j_call: TRBJ1-5; d_call: TRBD1; cdr3_aa: CASKGGQAQPQHF; cdr3_nt: TGTGCCAGTAAGGGCGGACAGGCTCAGCCCCAGCATTTT
v_call: TRBV29-1; clone_size: .; j_call: TRBJ2-1; d_call: TRBD1; cdr3_aa: CSVYPGQNNEQFF; cdr3_nt: TGCAGCGTTTACCCGGGACAGAACAATGAGCAGTTCTTC
v_call: TRBV7-9; clone_size: .; j_call: TRBJ2-7; d_call: .; cdr3_aa: CASSSVTATSYEQYF; cdr3_nt: TGTGCCAGCAGCTCGGTGACAGCTACCTCCTACGAGCAGTACTTC
v_call: TRBV7-9; clone_size: .; j_call: TRBJ2-5; d_call: TRBD1; cdr3_aa: CASSEGQPIETQYF; cdr3_nt: TGTGCCAGCAGCGAGGGACAGCCTATAGAGACCCAGTACTTC
v_call: TRBV12-3/TRBV12-4; clone_size: .; j_call: TRBJ2-1; d_call: .; cdr3_aa: CASSLWISSYNEQFF; cdr3_nt: TGTGCCAGCAGTTTGTGGATCAGCTCCTACAATGAGCAGTTCTTC
v_call: TRBV9; clone_size: .; j_call: TRBJ2-3; d_call: .; cdr3_aa: CASSVGTFTDTQYF; cdr3_nt: TGTGCCAGCAGCGTCGGGACATTCACAGATACGCAGTATTTT
v_call: TRBV25-1; clone_size: .; j_call: TRBJ2-7; d_call: .; cdr3_aa: CATGGGEQYF; cdr3_nt: TGTGCTACAGGGGGGGGCGAGCAGTACTTC
v_call: TRBV7-8; clone_size: .; j_call: TRBJ2-5; d_call: TRBD2; cdr3_aa: CASSLALGLAGVTQETQYF; cdr3_nt: TGTGCCAGCAGCTTAGCTCTTGGACTAGCGGGCGTTACTCAAGAGACCCAGTACTTC
v_call: TRBV15; clone_size: .; j_call: TRBJ2-2; d_call: .; cdr3_aa: CATSPVEGFTGELFF; cdr3_nt: TGTGCCACCAGCCCGGTGGAGGGGTTCACCGGGGAGCTGTTTTTT
v_call: TRBV11-2; clone_size: .; j_call: TRBJ2-3; d_call: .; cdr3_aa: CASSLGGLLADTQYF; cdr3_nt: TGTGCCAGCAGCTTAGGGGGGCTCCTTGCGGATACGCAGTATTTT
v_call: TRBV7-9; clone_size: once; j_call: TRBJ1-6; d_call: .; cdr3_aa: CASSLGTEPNSPLHF; cdr3_nt: TGTGCCAGCAGCTTAGGGACAGAACCCAATTCACCCCTCCACTTT
v_call: TRBV7-9; clone_size: .; j_call: TRBJ2-7; d_call: .; cdr3_aa: CASSLDSRNEQYF; cdr3_nt: TGTGCCAGCAGCTTAGACAGTCGCAACGAGCAGTACTTC
v_call: TRBV3-1; clone_size: .; j_call: TRBJ2-2; d_call: TRBD1; cdr3_aa: CASSLWTGETNTGELFF; cdr3_nt: TGTGCCAGCAGCCTATGGACAGGAGAAACGAACACCGGGGAGCTGTTTTTT
v_call: TRBV4-3; clone_size: .; j_call: TRBJ1-2; d_call: .; cdr3_aa: CASSPDLRITNYGYTF; cdr3_nt: TGCGCCAGCAGCCCCGACTTACGAATAACTAACTATGGCTACACCTTC
v_call: TRBV9; clone_size: .; j_call: TRBJ2-7; d_call: .; cdr3_aa: CASSNSSPYEQYF; cdr3_nt: TGTGCCAGCAGCAATTCATCCCCCTACGAGCAGTACTTC
v_call: TRBV20-1; clone_size: .; j_call: TRBJ1-5; d_call: .; cdr3_aa: CSASTGGQPQHF; cdr3_nt: TGCAGTGCTTCGACAGGCGGTCAGCCCCAGCATTTT
v_call: TRBV11-2; clone_size: .; j_call: TRBJ2-1; d_call: TRBD2; cdr3_aa: CASRPPGLAGVEQFF; cdr3_nt: TGTGCCAGCAGACCCCCGGGACTAGCGGGAGTCGAGCAGTTCTTC
v_call: TRBV25-1; clone_size: once; j_call: TRBJ2-7; d_call: TRBD1; cdr3_aa: CASSADGTGFLEQYF; cdr3_nt: TGTGCCAGCAGTGCGGATGGGACAGGGTTCCTCGAGCAGTACTTC
v_call: TRBV5-4; clone_size: .; j_call: TRBJ2-1; d_call: TRBD1; cdr3_aa: CATYGQEIRNEQFF; cdr3_nt: TGTGCCACTTATGGACAGGAGATTCGCAATGAGCAGTTCTTC
v_call: TRBV4-1; clone_size: few; j_call: TRBJ1-2; d_call: .; cdr3_aa: CASSQEEADYGYTF; cdr3_nt: TGCGCCAGCAGCCAAGAAGAGGCCGACTATGGCTACACCTTC
v_call: TRBV28; clone_size: once; j_call: TRBJ2-1; d_call: TRBD2; cdr3_aa: CASIRAGPWDEQFF; cdr3_nt: TGTGCCAGCATCCGAGCGGGACCGTGGGATGAGCAGTTCTTC
v_call: TRBV12-3/TRBV12-4; clone_size: .; j_call: TRBJ1-5; d_call: TRBD1; cdr3_aa: CASSPIGPGGTEPQHF; cdr3_nt: TGTGCCAGCAGTCCGATAGGCCCAGGGGGAACGGAGCCCCAGCATTTT
v_call: TRBV20-1; clone_size: .; j_call: TRBJ1-2; d_call: .; cdr3_aa: CSARDQLGPANYGYTF; cdr3_nt: TGCAGTGCTAGAGATCAATTGGGACCCGCTAACTATGGCTACACCTTC
v_call: TRBV27; clone_size: .; j_call: TRBJ1-1; d_call: .; cdr3_aa: CASSLKGPLEAFF; cdr3_nt: TGTGCCAGCAGTTTAAAGGGACCTTTGGAAGCTTTCTTT
v_call: TRBV4-1; clone_size: .; j_call: TRBJ2-1; d_call: TRBD1; cdr3_aa: CASSPIAGGSYNEQFF; cdr3_nt: TGCGCCAGCAGCCCGATAGCAGGGGGAAGTTACAATGAGCAGTTCTTC
v_call: TRBV7-2; clone_size: .; j_call: TRBJ1-2; d_call: .; cdr3_aa: CASSSSDSSSYGYTF; cdr3_nt: TGTGCCAGCAGCTCCTCGGACTCATCGTCCTATGGCTACACCTTC
v_call: TRBV15; clone_size: .; j_call: TRBJ2-1; d_call: .; cdr3_aa: CATSRDPRGFSYNEQFF; cdr3_nt: TGTGCCACCAGCAGAGACCCCCGGGGGTTCTCCTACAATGAGCAGTTCTTC